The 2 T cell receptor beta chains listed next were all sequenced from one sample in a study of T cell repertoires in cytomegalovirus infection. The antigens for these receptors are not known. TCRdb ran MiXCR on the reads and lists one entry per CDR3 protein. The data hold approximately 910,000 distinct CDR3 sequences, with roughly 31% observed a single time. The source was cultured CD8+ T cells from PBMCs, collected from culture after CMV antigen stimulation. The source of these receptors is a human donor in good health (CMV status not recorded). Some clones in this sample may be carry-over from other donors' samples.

The CDR3 region is CASSTDFSGANVLTF. The CDR3 nucleotides are TGTGCCAGTAGTACGGACTTTTCTGGGGCCAACGTCCTGACTTTC. This sequence joins TRBV19 and TRBJ2-6, with D possibly TRBD2 on 5 matching bases. Deletions cut 4 bases from V and 1 base from J, with 8 bases between. CDR1 is LNHDA, CDR2 SQIVND, per germline (reference sequence). This CDR3 has 15 residues. Full variable domain (rest looked up from reference TRBV19 and TRBJ2-6): DGGITQSPKYLFRKEGQNVTLSCEQNLNHDAMYWYRQDPGQGLRLIYYSQIVNDFQKGDIAEGYSVSREKKESFPLTVTSAQKNPTAFYLCASSTDFSGANVLTFGAGSRLTVL.

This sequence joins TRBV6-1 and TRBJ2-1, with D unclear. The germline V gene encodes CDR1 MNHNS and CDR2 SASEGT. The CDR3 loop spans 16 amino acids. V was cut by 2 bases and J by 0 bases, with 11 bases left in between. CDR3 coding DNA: TGTGCCAGCAGTGAACCCCCAGGCAACTCCTACAATGAGCAGTTCTTC. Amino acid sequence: CASSEPPGNSYNEQFF.